The rows below give T cell receptor beta chains drawn from one sample of a study of T cell changes during pregnancy in multiple sclerosis. Clones were read by immunoSEQ multiplex PCR, and TCRdb kept only the in-frame ones, dropping some. The table records 83,000 or so clones, approximately 93% of them present only once. This sample comprised peripheral blood, obtained after pregnancy. These receptors were collected from a female donor in good health, enrolled as a control in a pregnancy study. CDR3s include the opening cysteine and the closing phenylalanine or tryptophan. The order of the fields is D gene, clone size, J gene, V gene, CDR3 protein, CDR3 DNA. D genes are given only for firm matches. Clone sizes are given selectively: once, few, many, or a class where the clone is expanded.

d_call: -
clone_size: -
j_call: TRBJ2-7
v_call: TRBV28
cdr3_aa: CASSFGLRRDAYEQYF
cdr3_nt: TGTGCCAGCAGTTTTGGCCTTAGGCGGGATGCGTACGAGCAGTACTTC

d_call: -
clone_size: -
j_call: TRBJ2-2
v_call: TRBV15
cdr3_aa: CATSRENRDTGELFF
cdr3_nt: TGTGCCACCAGCAGAGAAAACAGGGACACCGGGGAGCTGTTTTTT

d_call: -
clone_size: -
j_call: TRBJ1-5
v_call: TRBV5-1
cdr3_aa: CASSLDGRQQNQPQHF
cdr3_nt: TGCGCCAGCAGCTTGGATGGGAGGCAACAGAATCAGCCCCAGCATTTT

d_call: -
clone_size: -
j_call: TRBJ2-7
v_call: TRBV11-2
cdr3_aa: CASSLEGGYSYEQYF
cdr3_nt: TGTGCCAGCAGCTTAGAGGGGGGTTACTCCTACGAGCAGTACTTC

d_call: TRBD1
clone_size: -
j_call: TRBJ1-2
v_call: TRBV28
cdr3_aa: CASSLSGQGLLGYTF
cdr3_nt: TGTGCCAGCAGTTTAAGCGGACAGGGTCTACTCGGCTACACCTTC

d_call: -
clone_size: -
j_call: TRBJ2-7
v_call: TRBV9
cdr3_aa: CASSTTWDIREQYF
cdr3_nt: TGTGCCAGCAGCACGACCTGGGACATTCGAGAGCAGTACTTC

d_call: -
clone_size: large
j_call: TRBJ1-4
v_call: TRBV27
cdr3_aa: CASSPRATNEKLFF
cdr3_nt: TGTGCCAGCAGTCCCAGGGCGACTAATGAAAAACTGTTTTTT

d_call: TRBD2
clone_size: -
j_call: TRBJ2-4
v_call: TRBV5-1
cdr3_aa: CASSLVAGGKNIQYF
cdr3_nt: TGCGCCAGCAGCTTGGTAGCGGGAGGGAAAAACATTCAGTACTTC

d_call: TRBD2
clone_size: -
j_call: TRBJ2-7
v_call: TRBV19
cdr3_aa: CASMGTSGSYEQYF
cdr3_nt: TGTGCCAGTATGGGGACTAGCGGCTCCTACGAGCAGTACTTC

d_call: -
clone_size: -
j_call: TRBJ2-4
v_call: TRBV7-9
cdr3_aa: CASSPSRLPQVSKNIQYF
cdr3_nt: TGTGCCAGCAGCCCCAGCAGGCTGCCGCAGGTATCCAAAAACATTCAGTACTTC

d_call: -
clone_size: -
j_call: TRBJ2-3
v_call: TRBV25-1
cdr3_aa: CASSEYLRGTDTQYF
cdr3_nt: TGTGCCAGCAGTGAATATCTGAGGGGGACAGATACGCAGTATTTT

d_call: -
clone_size: once
j_call: TRBJ1-1
v_call: TRBV18
cdr3_aa: CASSPGGDTEAFF
cdr3_nt: TGTGCCAGCTCACCGGGGGGGGACACTGAAGCTTTCTTT

d_call: -
clone_size: -
j_call: TRBJ2-1
v_call: TRBV27
cdr3_aa: CASSQYRSSYNEQFF
cdr3_nt: TGTGCCAGCAGTCAATACAGGAGCTCCTACAATGAGCAGTTCTTC

d_call: -
clone_size: -
j_call: TRBJ2-7
v_call: TRBV10-3
cdr3_aa: CAIKGGAIYEQYF
cdr3_nt: TGTGCCATCAAGGGGGGGGCGATCTACGAGCAGTACTTC

d_call: TRBD1
clone_size: once
j_call: TRBJ2-3
v_call: TRBV6-1
cdr3_aa: CASSEEGARTDTQYF
cdr3_nt: TGTGCCAGCAGTGAAGAGGGGGCCCGCACAGATACGCAGTATTTT

d_call: -
clone_size: -
j_call: TRBJ2-7
v_call: TRBV6-5
cdr3_aa: CASSYRRGYEQYF
cdr3_nt: TGTGCCAGCAGTTACAGGAGGGGCTACGAGCAGTACTTC

d_call: TRBD1
clone_size: once
j_call: TRBJ2-7
v_call: TRBV30
cdr3_aa: CAWSFWDRDYEQYF
cdr3_nt: TGTGCCTGGAGTTTCTGGGACAGGGACTACGAGCAGTACTTC

d_call: -
clone_size: once
j_call: TRBJ2-5
v_call: TRBV5-1
cdr3_aa: CASSLGQGKQTQYF
cdr3_nt: TGCGCCAGCAGCTTGGGCCAGGGTAAACAGACCCAGTACTTC

d_call: -
clone_size: -
j_call: TRBJ2-7
v_call: TRBV6-5
cdr3_aa: CASSIKPRTYEQYF
cdr3_nt: TGTGCCAGCAGTATTAAGCCCCGCACCTACGAGCAGTACTTC

d_call: -
clone_size: -
j_call: TRBJ1-1
v_call: TRBV27
cdr3_aa: CASRDIKNTEAFF
cdr3_nt: TGTGCCAGCCGCGACATCAAGAACACTGAAGCTTTCTTT

d_call: -
clone_size: -
j_call: TRBJ2-7
v_call: TRBV5-1
cdr3_aa: CASSLEADFGEQYF
cdr3_nt: TGCGCCAGCAGCTTGGAGGCGGATTTCGGCGAGCAGTACTTC

d_call: -
clone_size: -
j_call: TRBJ2-3
v_call: TRBV10-3
cdr3_aa: CAISDRTESGDTQYF
cdr3_nt: TGTGCCATCAGTGACAGGACGGAGAGCGGAGATACGCAGTATTTT

d_call: TRBD1
clone_size: -
j_call: TRBJ1-4
v_call: TRBV6-4
cdr3_aa: CAMTRDRVDEKLFF
cdr3_nt: TGTGCCATGACCCGGGACAGGGTTGATGAAAAACTGTTTTTT

d_call: TRBD1
clone_size: -
j_call: TRBJ1-2
v_call: TRBV28
cdr3_aa: CASRPRGQGGGYTF
cdr3_nt: TGTGCCAGCAGGCCCAGAGGACAGGGTGGAGGCTACACCTTC

d_call: -
clone_size: -
j_call: TRBJ2-5
v_call: TRBV7-9
cdr3_aa: CASSRPQGSETQYF
cdr3_nt: TGTGCCAGCAGCCGTCCACAGGGTTCGGAGACCCAGTACTTC

d_call: TRBD2
clone_size: -
j_call: TRBJ2-5
v_call: TRBV5-1
cdr3_aa: CASSWGLAGLQETQYF
cdr3_nt: TGCGCCAGCAGCTGGGGACTAGCGGGTCTCCAAGAGACCCAGTACTTC

d_call: -
clone_size: once
j_call: TRBJ2-1
v_call: TRBV30
cdr3_aa: CAWSRGGFNEQFF
cdr3_nt: TGTGCCTGGAGTCGCGGGGGCTTCAATGAGCAGTTCTTC

d_call: -
clone_size: -
j_call: TRBJ1-5
v_call: TRBV5-8
cdr3_aa: CASSLARGVSNQPQHF
cdr3_nt: TGTGCCAGCAGCTTGGCTCGAGGAGTTAGCAATCAGCCCCAGCATTTT

d_call: TRBD2
clone_size: -
j_call: TRBJ2-7
v_call: TRBV6-6
cdr3_aa: CASSRTSVQNEQYF
cdr3_nt: TGTGCCAGCAGCCGGACTAGCGTTCAGAACGAGCAGTACTTC

d_call: TRBD1
clone_size: -
j_call: TRBJ2-3
v_call: TRBV19
cdr3_aa: CASTTGSDTQYF
cdr3_nt: TGTGCCAGTACGACAGGGTCAGATACGCAGTATTTT

d_call: -
clone_size: -
j_call: TRBJ1-3
v_call: TRBV5-1
cdr3_aa: CASNLGAGSGNTIYF
cdr3_nt: TGCGCCAGCAACCTTGGGGCAGGGTCTGGAAACACCATATATTTT

d_call: -
clone_size: -
j_call: TRBJ2-1
v_call: TRBV30
cdr3_aa: CAWNQAAYNEQFF
cdr3_nt: TGTGCCTGGAACCAGGCAGCCTACAATGAGCAGTTCTTC

d_call: -
clone_size: -
j_call: TRBJ2-2
v_call: TRBV11-2
cdr3_aa: CASSSTGNTGELFF
cdr3_nt: TGTGCCAGCAGCTCGACAGGGAACACCGGGGAGCTGTTTTTT

d_call: TRBD2
clone_size: -
j_call: TRBJ2-2
v_call: TRBV5-4
cdr3_aa: CASSLGPSGREGTGELFF
cdr3_nt: TGTGCCAGCAGTTTGGGCCCTAGCGGGAGAGAAGGCACCGGGGAGCTGTTTTTT

d_call: -
clone_size: -
j_call: TRBJ2-1
v_call: TRBV19
cdr3_aa: CASTTEAGNEQFF
cdr3_nt: TGTGCCAGTACCACGGAGGCCGGGAATGAGCAGTTCTTC

d_call: -
clone_size: -
j_call: TRBJ2-7
v_call: TRBV5-5
cdr3_aa: CASSSAVREYF
cdr3_nt: TGTGCCAGCAGCAGCGCGGTACGGGAGTACTTC

d_call: -
clone_size: -
j_call: TRBJ2-7
v_call: TRBV30
cdr3_aa: CAWSVGVGEQYF
cdr3_nt: TGTGCCTGGAGTGTAGGGGTGGGCGAGCAGTACTTC

d_call: TRBD1
clone_size: -
j_call: TRBJ2-5
v_call: TRBV6-5
cdr3_aa: CASSGQQETQYF
cdr3_nt: TGTGCCAGCTCGGGACAGCAAGAGACCCAGTACTTC

d_call: TRBD1
clone_size: -
j_call: TRBJ1-2
v_call: TRBV28
cdr3_aa: CASSTQGRPRYGYTF
cdr3_nt: TGTGCCAGCAGTACACAGGGGCGACCCCGCTATGGCTACACCTTC

d_call: TRBD1
clone_size: -
j_call: TRBJ1-1
v_call: TRBV27
cdr3_aa: CASSYRDRVLPGFAEAFF
cdr3_nt: TGTGCCAGCAGTTACCGGGACAGGGTGCTCCCGGGGTTCGCTGAAGCTTTCTTT

d_call: -
clone_size: -
j_call: TRBJ2-3
v_call: TRBV30
cdr3_aa: CAWSRSGYLTDTQYF
cdr3_nt: TGTGCCTGGAGTCGGAGCGGTTATCTCACAGATACGCAGTATTTT

d_call: -
clone_size: -
j_call: TRBJ1-2
v_call: TRBV6-6
cdr3_aa: CASSYSLADSYGYTF
cdr3_nt: TGTGCCAGCAGTTACTCGCTAGCAGACTCCTATGGCTACACCTTC

d_call: -
clone_size: -
j_call: TRBJ2-1
v_call: TRBV10-3
cdr3_aa: CAISVRYRGIPAYNEQFF
cdr3_nt: TGTGCCATCAGTGTGAGATATAGAGGGATACCGGCCTACAATGAGCAGTTCTTC

d_call: -
clone_size: -
j_call: TRBJ2-7
v_call: TRBV7-8
cdr3_aa: CASSFGLSRIWDEQYF
cdr3_nt: TGTGCCAGCAGCTTTGGTCTATCGAGGATTTGGGACGAGCAGTACTTC

d_call: -
clone_size: -
j_call: TRBJ1-2
v_call: TRBV5-4
cdr3_aa: CASSLAGGAGYGYTF
cdr3_nt: TGTGCCAGCAGCTTGGCCGGGGGGGCTGGCTATGGCTACACCTTC

d_call: TRBD1
clone_size: -
j_call: TRBJ2-2
v_call: TRBV6-1
cdr3_aa: CASSPVDRVSGELFF
cdr3_nt: TGTGCCAGCAGCCCTGTCGACAGGGTATCCGGGGAGCTGTTTTTT

d_call: TRBD1
clone_size: once
j_call: TRBJ2-3
v_call: TRBV9
cdr3_aa: CASSVNRGPDTQYF
cdr3_nt: TGTGCCAGCAGCGTGAACAGGGGTCCAGATACGCAGTATTTT

d_call: TRBD2
clone_size: -
j_call: TRBJ2-7
v_call: TRBV19
cdr3_aa: CASSKYPGLAEIYEQYF
cdr3_nt: TGTGCCAGTAGTAAGTACCCAGGACTAGCGGAAATCTACGAGCAGTACTTC

d_call: -
clone_size: -
j_call: TRBJ1-3
v_call: TRBV5-1
cdr3_aa: CASSLAAASSGNTIYF
cdr3_nt: TGCGCCAGCAGCTTGGCGGCAGCTAGCTCTGGAAACACCATATATTTT

d_call: -
clone_size: -
j_call: TRBJ2-3
v_call: TRBV15
cdr3_aa: CATSREGAGTDTQYF
cdr3_nt: TGTGCCACCAGCAGAGAGGGGGCAGGGACAGATACGCAGTATTTT